This is a list of T cell receptor beta chains from one sample in a study of T cells in Graves' hyperthyroidism and ophthalmopathy. Each CDR3 protein is one row after TCRdb ran MiXCR on the multiplex PCR reads. The sample records 650,000 to 750,000 distinct CDR3 sequences, around 15% being singletons. The material sequenced was blood. These receptors all come from a woman in her late teens or twenties with Graves' hyperthyroidism. Each CDR3 is given with its conserved first and last residue. A D gene is named only where the DNA matches it firmly. The size entry is marked missing in some rows and otherwise reads once, few, many or a size class.

>.|TRBV20-1|many|TRBJ2-3
TGCAGTGCTACTGATAGCACAGATACGCAGTATTTT
CSATDSTDTQYF
>.|TRBV6-1|many|TRBJ2-3
TGTGCCAGCAGAGACGACAGTGCCACAGATACGCAGTATTTT
CASRDDSATDTQYF
>TRBD1|TRBV14|many|TRBJ2-1
TGTGCCAGCAGCCAAGTGTACACAGGGGGAGGCTACAATGAGCAGTTCTTC
CASSQVYTGGGYNEQFF
>TRBD2|TRBV20-1|few|TRBJ2-5
TGCAGTGCTAGAGACCCGTCGGTAGCGGGATTCCAAGAGACCCAGTACTTC
CSARDPSVAGFQETQYF
>.|TRBV24-1|many|TRBJ2-2
TGTGCCACCAGTGATTCGGCCAGGGTTACCGGGGAGCTGTTTTTT
CATSDSARVTGELFF
>.|TRBV27|few|TRBJ2-1
TGTGCCAGCAGTTTAGGCCTCCGCCGTGAGCAGTTCTTC
CASSLGLRREQFF
>.|TRBV19|.|TRBJ1-1
TGTGCCAGTAGTCTGGGACGCGCGGCTGAAGCTTTCTTT
CASSLGRAAEAFF
>.|TRBV5-6|.|TRBJ2-1
TGTGCCAGCAGCTTGACCAGGGTGGGTAACAATGAGCAGTTCTTC
CASSLTRVGNNEQFF
>.|TRBV9|few|TRBJ1-6
TGTGCCAGCAGCCCAAATTCTTCACCCCTCCACTTT
CASSPNSSPLHF
>.|TRBV20-1|many|TRBJ1-2
TGCAGTGCTATTGACAGGTTATATGGCTACACCTTC
CSAIDRLYGYTF
>TRBD1|TRBV10-3|few|TRBJ2-7
TGTGCCATCAGTGACCAGGGGGCGCGGTGGGAGCAGTACTTC
CAISDQGARWEQYF
>TRBD1|TRBV18|few|TRBJ2-7
TGTGCCAGCTCACGAGGACAGGGGGAATCCTACGAGCAGTACTTC
CASSRGQGESYEQYF
>.|TRBV10-1|few|TRBJ2-7
TGCGCCAGCAGTGACCCTCCCTCTCACGAGCAGTACTTC
CASSDPPSHEQYF
>.|TRBV29-1|many|TRBJ2-5
TGCAGCGTTCGGGAGTACCAAGAGACCCAGTACTTC
CSVREYQETQYF
>.|TRBV7-2|many|TRBJ1-1
TGTGCCAGCAGCTTACGAAGGGCAACGAACACTGAAGCTTTCTTT
CASSLRRATNTEAFF
>.|TRBV6-1|.|TRBJ2-3
TGTGCCAGCAGTACCACCACCTACGGGGACAACACAGATACGCAGTATTTT
CASSTTTYGDNTDTQYF
>.|TRBV7-2|many|TRBJ1-5
TGTGCCAGCAGTCTAACGCGGGGTTCCAATCAGCCCCAGCATTTT
CASSLTRGSNQPQHF
>TRBD1|TRBV18|many|TRBJ2-7
TGTGCCAGCTCACCTCTGGACAGGGATAAGCAGTACTTC
CASSPLDRDKQYF
>TRBD1|TRBV20-1|few|TRBJ2-7
TGCAGTGCTAGAGATTTGGGACAGGGACCCTCCTACGAGCAGTACTTC
CSARDLGQGPSYEQYF
>.|TRBV11-2|.|TRBJ1-5
TGTGCCAGCAGCTTAGATCCGGGGCAGCCCCAGCATTTT
CASSLDPGQPQHF
>.|TRBV27|many|TRBJ2-7
TGTGCCAGCAGCTTCACATCCGACTACGAGCAGTACTTC
CASSFTSDYEQYF
>.|TRBV4-2|.|TRBJ1-5
TGTGCCAGCAGCCTAAGGGCAGATAGCAATCAGCCCCAGCATTTT
CASSLRADSNQPQHF
>.|TRBV6-2/TRBV6-3|.|TRBJ2-2
TGTGCCAGCAGTGCGCTGGCCAACACCGGGGAGCTGTTTTTT
CASSALANTGELFF
>TRBD2|TRBV7-2|many|TRBJ2-3
TGTGCCAGCAGCTTAGTGGCTAGCGGGAGGGCCACAGATACGCAGTATTTT
CASSLVASGRATDTQYF
>.|TRBV18|.|TRBJ2-5
TGTGCCAGCTCACAGAACAGACAAGAGACCCAGTACTTC
CASSQNRQETQYF
>.|TRBV6-1|.|TRBJ2-2
TGTGCCAGCAGTCCTACCTTCGGACTGACCGTGACGAACACCGGGGAGCTGTTTTTT
CASSPTFGLTVTNTGELFF
>.|TRBV20-1|.|TRBJ2-7
TGCAGTGCTAGAGGCCGGCTCGAAACCTCCGAGCAGTACTTC
CSARGRLETSEQYF
>.|TRBV12-3/TRBV12-4|.|TRBJ2-1
TGTGCCAGCAGTTTTCTCGGGGGGCGGAATGAGCAGTTCTTC
CASSFLGGRNEQFF
>.|TRBV13|many|TRBJ2-1
TGTGCCAGCAGCCCCTCGAATCGGGGGGCGTGGTATGAGCAGTTCTTC
CASSPSNRGAWYEQFF
>TRBD2|TRBV6-2/TRBV6-3|many|TRBJ2-3
TGTGCCAGCAGTTTCAGGACTAGCGGGAGTCGCCGGGATACGCAGTATTTT
CASSFRTSGSRRDTQYF
>TRBD2|TRBV6-5|.|TRBJ2-7
TGTGCCAGCAGTTACTCTGATCCACTAGCGGGGTCCTACGAGCAGTACTTC
CASSYSDPLAGSYEQYF
>TRBD2|TRBV29-1|many|TRBJ2-7
TGCAGCGTTAGACTAGCGGGAGGGCCGTGGGTCGAGCAGTACTTC
CSVRLAGGPWVEQYF
>.|TRBV7-8|many|TRBJ1-1
TGTGCCAGCACCTCGGGTCTTACTGAAGCTTTCTTT
CASTSGLTEAFF
>TRBD2|TRBV9|few|TRBJ2-5
TGTGCCAGCAGCGTCGATAGCGGGAGCATGGAGACCCAGTACTTC
CASSVDSGSMETQYF
>TRBD1|TRBV20-1|few|TRBJ1-5
TGCAGTGCTGGACAGGGGGGTTCGAGCAATCAGCCCCAGCATTTT
CSAGQGGSSNQPQHF
>.|TRBV28|.|TRBJ1-4
TGTGCCAGCGGGGAGCGAGGGGCAACTAATGAAAAACTGTTTTTT
CASGERGATNEKLFF
>TRBD2|TRBV4-2|.|TRBJ2-5
TGTGCCAGCAGCCAAAACCGGGGGGGCTTGAAAAGACAAGAGACCCAGTACTTC
CASSQNRGGLKRQETQYF
>.|TRBV12-3/TRBV12-4|.|TRBJ2-3
TGTGCCAGCAGTTTTTACGGGGGCCTGGAAACAGATACGCAGTATTTT
CASSFYGGLETDTQYF
>.|TRBV4-3|many|TRBJ1-2
TGCGCCAGCAGCCAAGATGCAGCACACTATGGCTACACCTTC
CASSQDAAHYGYTF
>TRBD2|TRBV11-2|many|TRBJ2-7
TGTGCCAGCAGCTTACGCGGGAGGGCCGAGTACGAGCAGTACTTC
CASSLRGRAEYEQYF
>TRBD2|TRBV18|many|TRBJ2-3
TGTGCCAGCTCACCGGGACTAGTTGCGCAGTATTTT
CASSPGLVAQYF
>.|TRBV11-2|many|TRBJ2-1
TGTGCCAGCAGCTTCCAGAGGGCCTCCTACAATGAGCAGTTCTTC
CASSFQRASYNEQFF
>.|TRBV20-1|many|TRBJ1-2
TGCAGTGCCTCCTCCGGGACAATTAACTATGGCTACACCTTC
CSASSGTINYGYTF
>TRBD1|TRBV7-3|.|TRBJ2-2
TGTGCCAGCAGCCCGGGACAGGGCATGGGCGGGGAGCTGTTTTTT
CASSPGQGMGGELFF
>.|TRBV5-5|many|TRBJ1-1
TGTGCCAGCAGCCCCGGGAGAAGGGACACTGAAGCTTTCTTT
CASSPGRRDTEAFF
>TRBD2|TRBV28|many|TRBJ2-5
TGTGCCAGCAGTCCCGGGAATGGGCGGGAGTGGGAGACCCAGTACTTC
CASSPGNGREWETQYF
>.|TRBV20-1|many|TRBJ1-2
TGCAGTGCTAGGTCCGGGGGGTACTATGGCTACACCTTC
CSARSGGYYGYTF
>TRBD1|TRBV10-2|few|TRBJ2-7
TGCGCCAGCAGTAAGATGGGGGACAGGGAGACCTACGAGCAGTACTTC
CASSKMGDRETYEQYF
>.|TRBV9|few|TRBJ2-5
TGTGCCAGCAGCCCCAGGGACATACAAGAGACCCAGTACTTC
CASSPRDIQETQYF
>TRBD2|TRBV5-1|many|TRBJ2-7
TGCGCCAGCAGCATCGGGGCTAGCGGTTCGTACGAGCAGTACTTC
CASSIGASGSYEQYF
>.|TRBV6-2/TRBV6-3|.|TRBJ1-1
TGTGCCAGCAGTTACTTTCGGGTGACGAACACTGAAGCTTTCTTT
CASSYFRVTNTEAFF
>.|TRBV27|.|TRBJ1-3
TGTGCCAGCAGCCCGTCCTCATACTCTGGAAACACCATATATTTT
CASSPSSYSGNTIYF
>TRBD2|TRBV7-2|.|TRBJ2-1
TGTGCCAGCGCTTCTACTAGCGGGAGGTACAATGAGCAGTTCTTC
CASASTSGRYNEQFF
>TRBD2|TRBV5-6|many|TRBJ2-7
TGTGCCAGCAGCTCCTACCTTTGGGGGAGGGGTAGAAACGGGAGCCCCTACGAGCAGTACTTC
CASSSYLWGRGRNGSPYEQYF
>.|TRBV14|many|TRBJ2-5
TGTGCCAGCAGCCAACGGATCCAACAGACCCAGTACTTC
CASSQRIQQTQYF
>.|TRBV28|many|TRBJ2-1
TGTGCCAGCAGCACACACAGGGACTCCTACAATGAGCAGTTCTTC
CASSTHRDSYNEQFF
>.|TRBV3-1|many|TRBJ2-7
TGTGCCAGCAGCCAAGAAGGACCTAGCTCTACCTACGAGCAGTACTTC
CASSQEGPSSTYEQYF